This T cell receptor beta chain derives from a study of shared clonotypes between healthy human individuals. Overall study: For every donor, three CD4 naive, three CD4 memory, two CD8 naive and one CD8 memory plates were used.

V was shortened by 3 bases and J by 7 bases, with 15 bases between the two germline ends. The CDR3 length is 15 residues. The germline V gene has CDR1 MNHEY and CDR2 SVGAGI. Only in-frame clones appear in the TCRdb table, and some are missing; sequencing was by immunoSEQ multiplex PCR. The repertoire holds millions of clones, with around nine tenths as singletons. Material for sequencing was naive CD4+ T cells sorted from blood. As for subset: CD45RA+ positively selected. This chain links TRBV6-5 with TRBJ2-2, with D tentatively TRBD1 or TRBD2 (5 bases each). The clonotype was recovered from a man aged 18 to 29 in good health. The CDR3: CASSYGGTVVGELFF. The CDR3 DNA sequence: TGTGCCAGCAGTTATGGGGGAACGGTTGTCGGGGAGCTGTTTTTT.